Following are 4 T cell receptor beta chains from one sample sequenced in a study of cytomegalovirus exposure and HLA in healthy donors. PCR employed 60 Vbeta and 13 Jbeta primers. The method was immunoSEQ multiplex PCR; TCRdb's version includes in-frame clones alone and lacks a portion of them. The repertoire includes some 190,000 clones, approximately 86% of them detected once, and around 0.3% sits in the top ten. Sequencing was done on a sample of PBMCs. The origin of the receptors is a woman aged 25-40 years in good health and CMV-seronegative.

V is TRBV25-1 and J is TRBJ2-7, with 8 bases fitting TRBD2. The CDR3 contains 14 residues. Germline V gives CDR1 MGHDK, CDR2 SYGVNS. The ends lost 10 bases at V and 6 bases at J; junction bases unmatched: 14. CDR3 sequence: CATSGGRPLVEQYF. CDR3 sequence (DNA): TGTGCCACCTCGGGCGGGAGGCCCCTTGTCGAGCAGTACTTC.

The V and J genes are TRBV30 and TRBJ1-5; possibly TRBD1 for D (5 bases). Germline V gives CDR1 GTSNPN, CDR2 SVGIG (reference sequence). V gave up 2 bases and J gave up 4 bases, with 15 bases separating them. The CDR3 loop spans 15 amino acids. The CDR3 sequence is CAWSKGSQPNQPQHF. Written as DNA, the CDR3 is TGTGCCTGGAGTAAGGGGTCGCAGCCTAATCAGCCCCAGCATTTT.

The rearrangement joins TRBV6-1 to TRBJ2-1, with 7 bases fitting TRBD1. Germline V gene lookup returns CDR1 MNHNS and CDR2 SASEGT. The CDR3 is 15 residues long. The V gene end was trimmed by 7 bases and the J gene end by 4 bases; junction bases not matched to a gene: 10. CDR3 bases: TGTGCCAGCACTCTCGGGACAGTTAATTACAATGAGCAGTTCTTC. Residues: CASTLGTVNYNEQFF.

The chain uses TRBV4-1 and TRBJ2-5; 7 positions agree with TRBD2. With the DNA end fitting TRBJ2-7 better, the J assignment may be wrong. The germline gives CDR1 MGHRA, CDR2 YSYEKL. CDR3 size: 15 residues. This CDR3 reads CASSPLGEGTYEQYF. Written as DNA, the CDR3 is TGCGCCAGCAGCCCCTTGGGGGAGGGTACCTACGAGCAGTACTTC.